This TCR beta chain was identified during a study of CD8+ T cells in alopecia areata. This CDR3 has 13 amino acids. The germline CDR1 and CDR2 sequences are MNHEY and SMNVEV (reference sequence). Trimming at V came to 7 bases and at J to 8 bases, leaving 7 bases not matched to a gene. Investigators isolated RNA and reverse transcribed it into cDNA to act as the sequencing template. Only in-frame clones appear in the TCRdb table, and some are missing; sequencing was by immunoSEQ multiplex PCR. The data show around 120,000 clones, roughly 50% seen once. The TCR was taken from a human donor with alopecia areata. Sequenced input: NKG2D-low CD8+ T cells sorted from blood. The chain employs TRBV27 and TRBJ2-1; 8 positions agree with TRBD1. The CDR3 DNA follows: TGTGCCAGCACCTCAGGGGGCACCGATGAGCAGTTCTTC. It is translated as CASTSGGTDEQFF.